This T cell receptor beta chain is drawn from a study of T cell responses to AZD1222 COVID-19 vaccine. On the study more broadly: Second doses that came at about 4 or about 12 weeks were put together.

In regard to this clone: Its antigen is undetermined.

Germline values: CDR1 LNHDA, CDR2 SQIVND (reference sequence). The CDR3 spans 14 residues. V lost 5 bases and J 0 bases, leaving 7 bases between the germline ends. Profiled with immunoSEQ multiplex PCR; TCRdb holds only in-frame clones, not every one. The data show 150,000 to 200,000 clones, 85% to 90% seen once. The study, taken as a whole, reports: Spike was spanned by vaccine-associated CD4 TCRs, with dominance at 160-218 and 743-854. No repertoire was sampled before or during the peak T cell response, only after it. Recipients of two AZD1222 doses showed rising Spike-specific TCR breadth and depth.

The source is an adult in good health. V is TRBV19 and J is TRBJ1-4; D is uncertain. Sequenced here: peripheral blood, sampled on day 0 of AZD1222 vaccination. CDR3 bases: TGTGCCAGTAGTCGGACCTCAACTAATGAAAAACTGTTTTTT. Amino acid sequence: CASSRTSTNEKLFF.